Listed below are T cell receptor beta chains from one sample, sequenced in a study of blood T cell repertoires in COVID-19. The table came from immunoSEQ multiplex PCR; TCRdb's copy has only in-frame clones and leaves some out. The data contain fewer than 300,000 clones, roughly nine tenths of them singletons. The specimen was peripheral blood. These receptors were obtained from a woman in her twenties or thirties with COVID-19, enrolled during active disease. CDR3s include the opening cysteine and the closing phenylalanine or tryptophan. D genes are given only for firm matches. Some rows mark clone size as missing; the rest say once, few, many or name a class of expanded clone.

>TRBV28|TRBD2|TRBJ2-7|17|-
TGTGCCAGCAGTCTCGGGGACTTAGCGGGAAAGGCTTACGAGCAGTACTTC
CASSLGDLAGKAYEQYF
>TRBV9|TRBD2|TRBJ2-1|16|-
TGTGCCAGCAGCGTCCAAGCGGGAGGGGCCGGGAATGAGCAGTTCTTC
CASSVQAGGAGNEQFF
>TRBV9|TRBD2|TRBJ2-7|16|once
TGTGCCAGCAGCGAGAAGGGACTAGCGGGAGCAGAAGAGCAGTACTTC
CASSEKGLAGAEEQYF
>TRBV5-6|TRBD1|TRBJ1-2|16|-
TGTGCCAGCAGCCCCAGCACCGGGACAGCCTTCTATGGCTACACCTTC
CASSPSTGTAFYGYTF
>TRBV7-9|-|TRBJ1-4|17|once
TGTGCCAGCAGCCCGGGGGTGGCGTCTCAACCAGGGGAAAAACTGTTTTTT
CASSPGVASQPGEKLFF
>TRBV30|TRBD2|TRBJ2-7|16|-
TGTGCCTGGAGCAGAGGGGTGGGACTAGCGGGAGGCGAGCAGTACTTC
CAWSRGVGLAGGEQYF
>TRBV6-1|-|TRBJ2-5|16|-
TGTGCCAGCAGTGAATTAATCGGAGGGAGGCAAGAGACCCAGTACTTC
CASSELIGGRQETQYF
>TRBV12-3/TRBV12-4|-|TRBJ2-7|12|once
TGTGCCAGCAGTTTAGGGCCCGTTGAGCAGTACTTC
CASSLGPVEQYF
>TRBV18|-|TRBJ2-5|15|-
TGTGCCAGCTCACCCCTCCGGGAGACCCAAGAGACCCAGTACTTC
CASSPLRETQETQYF
>TRBV18|TRBD1|TRBJ1-2|15|-
TGTGCCAGCTCACCTGGACAGGGAGGAGGGTATGGCTACACCTTC
CASSPGQGGGYGYTF
>TRBV6-5|-|TRBJ2-7|14|-
TGTGCCAGCAGTTACTCGAGGTCGACCTACGAGCAGTACTTC
CASSYSRSTYEQYF
>TRBV11-2|-|TRBJ2-7|12|-
TGTGCCAGCAGCCGCATACTATACGAGCAGTACTTC
CASSRILYEQYF
>TRBV12-3/TRBV12-4|-|TRBJ1-1|13|-
TGTGCCACCGGTAGGGCGGGGGGCACTGAAGCTTTCTTT
CATGRAGGTEAFF
>TRBV11-2|-|TRBJ1-2|14|-
TGTGCCAGCAGCTTAATTGGCTTCAACTATGGCTACACCTTC
CASSLIGFNYGYTF
>TRBV10-3|-|TRBJ1-2|13|-
TGTGCCATCAATACCGACAGTTCTCTTAGCTACACCTTC
CAINTDSSLSYTF
>TRBV14|-|TRBJ2-1|16|-
TGTGCCAGCAGCCAAACCCCTTGGGGGGGCAACAATGAGCAGTTCTTC
CASSQTPWGGNNEQFF
>TRBV28|-|TRBJ2-7|13|-
TGTGCCAGCAGTACGGGACAACGCTACGAGCAGTACTTC
CASSTGQRYEQYF
>TRBV1|-|TRBJ1-2|15|-
TGCACCAGCAGCCTCCTCAGGGAAGCTAACTATGGCTACACCTTC
CTSSLLREANYGYTF
>TRBV3-1/TRBV3-2|-|TRBJ2-3|13|-
TGTGCCAGCCGGGCTAGCGCCACAGATACGCAGTATTTT
CASRASATDTQYF
>TRBV7-2|-|TRBJ1-3|17|-
TGTGCCAGCAGCTTATCCGGGGGGGGAACCTCTGGAAACACCATATATTTT
CASSLSGGGTSGNTIYF
>TRBV19|-|TRBJ1-5|13|-
TGTGCCAGTAGTATTTCGGAGAATCAGCCCCAGCATTTT
CASSISENQPQHF
>TRBV13|-|TRBJ1-4|15|-
TGTGCCAGCAGCTTAAGATCAGGGGTAGTTGAAAAACTGTTTTTT
CASSLRSGVVEKLFF
>TRBV27|TRBD1|TRBJ1-2|15|-
TGTGCCAGCAGCCGGGACAGGGGTGCGGGCTATGGCTACACCTTC
CASSRDRGAGYGYTF
>TRBV18|-|TRBJ2-5|14|-
TGTGCCAGCTCACCACTGCGTTACCAAGAGACCCAGTACTTC
CASSPLRYQETQYF
>TRBV28|TRBD1|TRBJ1-2|16|few
TGTGCCAGCAGTCTCGCGGCGGGACAGGGGAACTATGGCTACACCTTC
CASSLAAGQGNYGYTF
>TRBV5-4|-|TRBJ1-4|17|-
TGTGCCAGCAGCTTGGCTGGAGGGATTGCAACTAATGAAAAACTGTTTTTT
CASSLAGGIATNEKLFF
>TRBV29-1|TRBD2|TRBJ2-2|16|-
TGCAGCGTTGAGCAGACTAGCGGGAGTTTAACCGGGGAGCTGTTTTTT
CSVEQTSGSLTGELFF
>TRBV5-6|-|TRBJ2-5|15|-
TGTGCCAGCAGCTTGGAGTCGGGGACAAGAGAGACCCAGTACTTC
CASSLESGTRETQYF
>TRBV12-3/TRBV12-4|TRBD1|TRBJ1-2|13|-
TGTGCCAGCAGTCTGGGGACAGTCTATGGCTACACCTTC
CASSLGTVYGYTF
>TRBV27|TRBD2|TRBJ2-1|17|-
TGTGCCAGCAGTTTCCCCACTAGCGGGAGGGCCGTAGGTGAGCAGTTCTTC
CASSFPTSGRAVGEQFF
>TRBV4-1|TRBD2|TRBJ2-5|15|once
TGCGCCAGCAGCCAAATAGCGGGAGGGGTAGAGACCCAGTACTTC
CASSQIAGGVETQYF
>TRBV5-4|TRBD1|TRBJ1-1|14|-
TGTGCCAGCAGCTTGGCCCCGGGACAGCTTGAAGCTTTCTTT
CASSLAPGQLEAFF
>TRBV15|-|TRBJ1-6|15|-
TGTGCCACCAGCAGAGAGGAGGCGCGGAATTCACCCCTCCACTTT
CATSREEARNSPLHF
>TRBV10-3|TRBD1|TRBJ1-1|14|once
TGTGCCATCAGTGCAGGGGGGAAGAACACTGAAGCTTTCTTT
CAISAGGKNTEAFF
>TRBV6-2/TRBV6-3|-|TRBJ1-1|20|-
TGTGCCAGCAGTTACTATAACTTCCCACCCGGGAGGGGATTATACACTGAAGCTTTCTTT
CASSYYNFPPGRGLYTEAFF
>TRBV28|-|TRBJ1-5|15|-
TGTGCCAGCACCCACCGACAGTTACAGAATCAGCCCCAGCATTTT
CASTHRQLQNQPQHF
>TRBV27|-|TRBJ1-4|15|-
TGTGCCAGCAGGTGGACGTCGGGGACTAATGAAAAACTGTTTTTT
CASRWTSGTNEKLFF
>TRBV15|TRBD2|TRBJ2-1|16|-
TGTGCCACCGGACTGACTAGCGGGAGAGGGGTCGATGAGCAGTTCTTC
CATGLTSGRGVDEQFF
>TRBV6-4|TRBD2|TRBJ2-1|15|-
TGTGCCAGCAGTGACTCGGCTAGCGGGATAAGTGAGCAGTTCTTC
CASSDSASGISEQFF